This T cell receptor beta chain originates from a study of tumor-infiltrating lymphocytes in primary liver carcinoma. Study overall: Men and women, 30 to 69 years of age, made up the patients.

The template, approximately 500 ng total RNA, yielded TCR beta cDNA made with a constant-region primer. Three nested multiplex PCR rounds, a slightly modified ARM-PCR, produced the libraries for TCR beta. TRBV1-TRBV30 forward primers paired with a C-beta reverse primer drove the first two PCR rounds, about 10 cycles each. TCRdb reprocessed the multiplex PCR reads with MiXCR, giving one entry per CDR3 protein. The sample has about 310,000 distinct CDR3 sequences, around 50% seen once. Out of unsorted whole blood came the blood RNA, and germline DNA was extracted as well. Researchers reported drawing about 4.2 milliliters of peripheral blood before surgery. V lost 4 bases, J lost 9 bases, and 16 bases lay in between. The CDR3 is 14 residues long. CDR1 SEHNR and CDR2 FQNEAQ come from the germline V gene (reference sequence). This clonotype came up a few times.

This chain joins TRBV7-9 and TRBJ2-1; D may be TRBD1 (6 bases). This TCR was recovered from a woman aged 30 to 39 with primary liver carcinoma and hepatitis B virus infection. Sample: peripheral blood. CDR3 protein: CASSYEGRGSEQFF. The DNA for the CDR3 is TGTGCCAGCAGCTACGAAGGAAGGGGGTCTGAGCAGTTCTTC. Complete variable domain (other parts from reference TRBV7-9 and TRBJ2-1): DTGVSQNPRHKITKRGQNVTFRCDPISEHNRLYWYRQTLGQGPEFLTYFQNEAQLEKSRLLSDRFSAERPKGSFSTLEIQRTEQGDSAMYLCASSYEGRGSEQFFGPGTRLTVL.